One and the same sample provided the 20 T cell receptor beta chains below, sequenced in a study of T cells after yellow fever vaccination. TCRdb analysed the 5' RACE reads with MiXCR anew, one entry per CDR3 protein. This table has some 390,000 distinct CDR3 sequences, 18% appearing once. The sample was PBMCs, taken before the yellow fever booster vaccination. These TCRs come from a man aged 18-30 years who received the YFV17D yellow fever vaccine.

The gene calls are TRBV7-6 and TRBJ2-5; D may be TRBD1 (5 bases). Germline CDR1 is SGHVS and CDR2 is FNYEAQ. The CDR3 has 13 amino acids. Trimming shortened V by 1 base and J by 5 bases, and 8 bases separated the two germline ends. The CDR3 DNA follows: TGTGCCAGCAGCTTAGGCAGGGTCGAGACCCAGTACTTC. It is translated as CASSLGRVETQYF.

This chain uses TRBV7-9 with TRBJ2-7, with a weak D call TRBD2 (5 bases). Germline values: CDR1 SEHNR, CDR2 FQNEAQ (reference sequence). The CDR3 totals 15 residues. Deletions cut 4 bases from V and 2 bases from J, with 15 bases between. CDR3: CASSSTTSGAYEQYV. The CDR3 DNA sequence: TGTGCCAGCAGCTCCACAACTAGTGGTGCCTACGAGCAGTACGTC.

The chain couples TRBV12-3 or TRBV12-4 to TRBJ2-3; 11 positions match TRBD2. The CDR3 has 18 residues. With 2 bases clipped from V and 1 base from J, the junction kept 8 bases outside the gene matches. CDR3 protein: CASSLRLAGGLRTDTQYF. CDR3 nucleotides: TGTGCCAGCAGTTTAAGATTAGCGGGGGGGCTGCGCACAGATACGCAGTATTTT.

This clonotype was counted a few times. This chain connects TRBV7-3 to TRBJ2-5; D unclear. In germline, CDR1 is SGHTA, CDR2 FQGTGA. This CDR3 spans 13 amino acids. The V end was cut by 2 bases, the J end by 3 bases, with 7 bases between. CDR3 sequence reads: CASSLGPKETQYF. Here the CDR3 DNA reads TGTGCCAGCAGCTTAGGGCCTAAAGAGACCCAGTACTTC.

This clonotype turned up a few times. The rearrangement links TRBV6-5 to TRBJ1-1; maybe TRBD1 (5 bases). CDR3 size: 18 residues. Germline-derived CDR1 and CDR2 are MNHEY and SVGAGI. The ends were cut back, 5 bases at V and 1 base at J, with 23 bases in the middle. The CDR3 is CASSLFGDYDRKNTEAFF. CDR3 nucleotide sequence: TGTGCCAGCAGTCTCTTTGGGGACTATGACAGAAAGAACACTGAAGCTTTCTTT.

Only a few counts were recorded for this clonotype. The chain joins TRBV27 to TRBJ2-5, with D perhaps assigned TRBD1 or TRBD2 (5 bases each). Germline V gene sequence: CDR1 MNHEY, CDR2 SMNVEV (reference sequence). V was shortened by 5 bases and J by 7 bases, with 11 bases between the two germline ends. The CDR3 length is 12 residues. The CDR3 reads CASSDPRGTQYF. In DNA form, the CDR3 reads TGTGCCAGCAGTGACCCGAGGGGGACCCAGTACTTC.

The chain employs TRBV9 and TRBJ2-4, with D perhaps matching TRBD1 or TRBD2 (5 bases each). Per germline, CDR1 SGDLS and CDR2 YYNGEE. The CDR3 covers 13 residues. Trimming took off 4 bases at V and 8 bases at J, with 13 bases between the two ends. The CDR3 DNA sequence: TGTGCCAGCAGCCCCGGGACCTTGGACATTCAGTACTTC. Translation gives CASSPGTLDIQYF.

This clonotype was counted a few times. This chain uses TRBV2 with TRBJ1-2, with D uncertain. This CDR3 contains 15 residues. V was trimmed by 4 bases and J by 2 bases, leaving 14 bases between them. The germline CDR1 and CDR2 sequences are SNHLY and FYNNEI. This chain's CDR3 is CASSVQPQNNYGYTF. As DNA, the CDR3 is TGTGCCAGCAGTGTTCAGCCCCAAAACAACTATGGCTACACCTTC.

The V call is TRBV5-4, the J call TRBJ2-2; no clear D. The CDR3 loop spans 15 amino acids. CDR1 is SGHNT, CDR2 YYREEE, per germline (reference sequence). With 4 bases removed from V and 1 base from J, the gap between germline ends came to 11 bases. The CDR3 loop is CASSTDQLNTGELFF. As DNA, the CDR3 is TGTGCCAGCAGCACGGATCAACTGAACACCGGGGAGCTGTTTTTT.

This chain links TRBV12-3 or TRBV12-4 with TRBJ1-6, with 10 bases matching TRBD1. The CDR3 runs to 15 residues. With V trimmed by 2 bases and J by 8 bases, 3 bases remained unmatched. The CDR3 spells CASSLTGQGHSPLHF. The CDR3 DNA sequence: TGTGCCAGCAGTTTAACGGGACAGGGGCATTCACCCCTCCACTTT.

The rearrangement links TRBV7-2 to TRBJ2-5; possible D gene TRBD1, 5 bases. Germline values: CDR1 SGHTA, CDR2 FQGNSA. The CDR3 is 14 residues long. V was shortened by 4 bases and J by 3 bases, with 12 bases between the two germline ends. The CDR3 loop is CASSSEPTEETQYF. The CDR3 nucleotides are TGTGCCAGCAGCTCCGAACCGACAGAAGAGACCCAGTACTTC.

As regards this clonotype: A clone one base away is much larger, so this may be a read error. This chain connects TRBV9 to TRBJ1-2, with TRBD1 as a possible D gene (6 bases). The V end was cut by 3 bases, the J end by 1 base, with 13 bases between. CDR1 is SGDLS, CDR2 YYNGEE, per germline. The CDR3 is 15 residues long. CDR3 amino acids: CASSADSSFNYGYTF. The DNA for the CDR3 is TGTGCCAGCAGCGCGGACAGCTCTTTTAACTATGGCTACACCTTC.

V and J are TRBV4-1 and TRBJ2-7; tentatively, D is TRBD1 (6 bases). V lost 0 bases, J lost 2 bases, and 14 bases lay in between. The germline V gene encodes CDR1 MGHRA and CDR2 YSYEKL. CDR3 length: 16 residues. As DNA, the CDR3 is TGCGCCAGCAGCCAAGATTCCGGGACAAAGACCTACGAGCAGTACTTC. Residues: CASSQDSGTKTYEQYF.

A few counts support this clonotype. The CDR3 region is CASSYRGTGLTDTQYF. CDR3 DNA sequence: TGCGCCAGCAGCTATCGGGGGACAGGTCTTACAGATACGCAGTATTTT. The chain employs TRBV5-1 and TRBJ2-3; 8 positions agree with TRBD1. This CDR3 comprises 16 residues. The junction had 9 bases not matched to a gene; V was cut back by 3 bases and J by 3 bases. Germline-derived CDR1 and CDR2 are SGHRS and YFSETQ.

This clonotype was seen many times. The chain carries TRBV6-6 and TRBJ2-1; TRBD1 might be the D (5 bases). Between the trimmed V and J ends, which lost 5 bases and 6 bases, there was a span of 8 bases. The CDR3 has 12 residues. Germline CDR1 MNHNY, CDR2 SVGAGI (reference sequence). CDR3 nucleotides: TGTGCCAGCAGTCCCCAGGGCAATGAGCAGTTCTTC. As protein: CASSPQGNEQFF.

The rearrangement links TRBV4-3 to TRBJ2-7; 7 bases line up with TRBD1. Germline trimming cut 6 bases from V and 0 bases from J; bases unmatched to any gene: 2. Germline values: CDR1 LGHNA, CDR2 YSLEER. This CDR3 contains 13 residues. In DNA form, the CDR3 reads TGCGCCAGCAGACACAGGGGCTCCTACGAGCAGTACTTC. Its protein is CASRHRGSYEQYF.

In this sample, this clonotype turned up a few times. This chain links TRBV4-1 with TRBJ1-5, with D unresolved. This CDR3 is built from 14 residues. With 3 bases removed from V and 4 bases from J, the gap between germline ends came to 10 bases. In germline, CDR1 is MGHRA, CDR2 YSYEKL. The CDR3 spells CASSHPARNQPQHF. In nucleotides, the CDR3 is TGCGCCAGCAGCCACCCTGCTAGGAATCAGCCCCAGCATTTT.

The chain uses TRBV9 and TRBJ2-5, with TRBD1 matching over 9 bases. The germline CDR1 and CDR2 sequences are SGDLS and YYNGEE. The CDR3 consists of 14 residues. V lost 4 bases to trimming and J lost 5 bases; unmatched junction nucleotides: 6. Written as DNA, the CDR3 is TGTGCCAGCAGCCCCGGGACAGGGCTGGAGACCCAGTACTTC. This codes for CASSPGTGLETQYF.

This clonotype was seen only a few times. The J gene is TRBJ2-1, the V gene TRBV7-9, with D possibly being TRBD1 (7 bases). This CDR3 has 16 amino acids. Germline lookup yields CDR1 SEHNR and CDR2 FQNEAQ (reference sequence). The V gene lost 3 bases and the J gene lost 5 bases, with 17 bases spanning the gap. This CDR3 reads CASSLEGAFLDNEQFF. Here the CDR3 DNA reads TGTGCCAGCAGCTTGGAGGGGGCGTTTCTCGACAATGAGCAGTTCTTC.

In its sample, this clonotype was seen many times. The chain couples TRBV12-5 to TRBJ1-1, with D possibly TRBD1 on 6 matching bases. This CDR3 is built from 14 residues. The V end was cut by 1 base, the J end by 4 bases, with 10 bases between. Per the germline V gene, CDR1 is LGHNT and CDR2 is FRNRAP. CDR3 nucleotides: TGTGCTAGTGGTTTGGGAACAGGGATCACTGAAGCTTTCTTT. Its protein product is CASGLGTGITEAFF.